This passage covers 19 T cell receptor beta chains from one sample sequenced in a study of HIV-infected patients and healthy controls. TCRdb re-called the 5' RACE reads through MiXCR, storing one row per CDR3 protein. The table shows some 67,000 distinct CDR3 sequences, with about a sixth occurring only once. Sample: CD4+ T cells from blood. All receptors come from a human donor in good health.

Note on this clonotype: One junction end does not reproduce the germline sequence, and a read error may be involved. V and J are TRBV6-2 or TRBV6-3 and TRBJ2-1, with D perhaps assigned TRBD1 or TRBD2 (6 bases each). CDR3 length: 13 amino acids. Germline V gives CDR1 MNHEY, CDR2 SVGEGT. CDR3 bases: TGTGCCAGCAGTTACTCGTGGGGGGCGGGACCTCACTTC. This sequence encodes CASSYSWGAGPHF.

V is TRBV5-5 and J is TRBJ1-2; TRBD1 is a possible D gene (5 bases). Trimming shortened V by 4 bases and J by 8 bases, and 18 bases separated the two germline ends. Germline loops: CDR1 SGHKS, CDR2 YYEKEE (reference sequence). This CDR3 contains 14 residues. CDR3 in DNA: TGTGCCAGCAGCGAGAACACAGGTTTTTCCGGCTACACCTTC. Its protein product is CASSENTGFSGYTF.

Only a few counts were recorded for this clonotype. The chain recombines TRBV7-9 with TRBJ2-7; no firm D call. V was trimmed by 5 bases and J by 2 bases, leaving 13 bases between them. CDR3 length equals 14 residues. CDR1 and CDR2 (germline): SEHNR, FQNEAQ (reference sequence). In DNA form, the CDR3 reads TGTGCCAGCAGCCCACCTGGGGTTGCCTACGAGCAGTACTTC. This translates into CASSPPGVAYEQYF.

This clonotype was recorded at least ten times. The chain has TRBV6-5 and TRBJ2-3, with D possibly TRBD1 on 6 matching bases. The CDR3 contains 19 residues. Trimming took 0 bases from V and 0 from J, leaving 19 bases between them. From germline, CDR1 is MNHEY and CDR2 SVGAGI. The CDR3 DNA sequence: TGTGCCAGCAGTTACTCGCCCTATCTCGACAGGTCTAGCACAGATACGCAGTATTTT. Translated: CASSYSPYLDRSSTDTQYF.

The chain has TRBV6-2 or TRBV6-3 and TRBJ2-5; possible D gene TRBD2, 5 bases. Germline V gene sequence: CDR1 MNHEY, CDR2 SVGEGT. The CDR3 loop spans 12 amino acids. Trimming removed 6 bases at V and 5 bases at J, with 10 bases between. This CDR3 is CASSDTRETQYF. CDR3 in DNA: TGTGCCAGCAGCGACACTAGGGAGACCCAGTACTTC.

This clonotype has more than one count but fewer than ten. V gene TRBV29-1 combines with J gene TRBJ2-5; D might be TRBD1 (7 bases). The CDR3 totals 15 residues. V lost 2 bases and J 1 base, leaving 14 bases between the germline ends. In germline, CDR1 is SQVTM, CDR2 ANQGSEA. CDR3 region: CSVEPRGALQETQYF. CDR3 bases: TGCAGCGTTGAACCCAGGGGGGCGCTCCAAGAGACCCAGTACTTC.

This clonotype was detected only a few times. Here the CDR3 reads CASSPGTSGNRGQYF. CDR3 coding DNA: TGTGCCAGTAGCCCCGGGACTAGCGGGAATCGTGGGCAGTACTTC. The chain is built from TRBV19 and TRBJ2-7; 13 bases map to TRBD2. CDR1 is LNHDA, CDR2 SQIVND, per germline (reference sequence). The CDR3 has 15 amino acids. V dropped 6 bases and J dropped 9; count of bases not matched to a gene: 11.

This clonotype has at least ten counts. The chain links TRBV29-1 to TRBJ2-1, with D hard to call. The germline V gene encodes CDR1 SQVTM and CDR2 ANQGSEA. CDR3 size: 14 residues. V dropped 7 bases and J dropped 4 bases, with 17 bases sitting between them. CDR3 nucleotide sequence: TGCAGCGCCCGGAAGCAGGACGTATACAATGAGCAGTTCTTC. Amino acid sequence: CSARKQDVYNEQFF.

This chain uses TRBV24-1 with TRBJ1-4; D gene unclear. The CDR3 has 15 residues. Trimming cost V 3 bases and J 10 bases, with 17 bases left between them. Per germline, CDR1 KGHDR and CDR2 SFDVKD. This chain's CDR3 is CATSDPRVPGGKLFF. The DNA for the CDR3 is TGTGCCACCAGTGATCCGCGAGTTCCGGGTGGAAAACTGTTTTTT.

In this sample, this clonotype turned up a few times. The J gene is TRBJ2-5, the V gene TRBV5-4; D not resolved. The germline V gene encodes CDR1 SGHNT and CDR2 YYREEE (reference sequence). The CDR3 is 15 amino acids. V was clipped by 3 bases and J by 0 bases, with 12 bases between them. The CDR3 bases are TGTGCCAGCAGCTCGCCGGGCCAGTACCAAGAGACCCAGTACTTC. It translates to CASSSPGQYQETQYF.

This clonotype counts as medium-sized (0.01 to 0.1%). This chain links TRBV20-1 with TRBJ2-7; 9 bases match TRBD2. The CDR3 runs to 16 residues. Germline CDR1 DFQATT, CDR2 SNEGSKA (reference sequence). Losses at the gene ends were 0 bases for V and 6 bases for J; bases not matched to a gene: 12. The DNA for the CDR3 is TGCAGTGCTAGAGATTTAGGGACTAGCACAAGAGGCGAGCAGTACTTC. Residues: CSARDLGTSTRGEQYF.

The chain carries TRBV6-2 or TRBV6-3 and TRBJ1-1; D gene ambiguous. V dropped 2 bases and J dropped 0 bases, with 7 bases sitting between them. Germline V gene sequence: CDR1 MNHEY, CDR2 SVGEGT. The CDR3 is 14 amino acids. The CDR3 sequence is CASSYEDLNTEAFF. The CDR3 DNA sequence: TGTGCCAGCAGTTACGAGGATCTGAACACTGAAGCTTTCTTT.

This clonotype turned up a few times. The rearrangement joins TRBV6-6 to TRBJ1-3; maybe TRBD1 (5 bases). CDR1 and CDR2 (germline): MNHNY, SVGAGI (reference sequence). The CDR3 consists of 15 residues. V was pared by 4 bases and J by 0 bases, with 10 bases between. Here the CDR3 reads CASSFTGPSGNTIYF. The CDR3 DNA reads TGTGCCAGCAGTTTCACAGGCCCCTCTGGAAACACCATATATTTT.

This clonotype occurred many times. This chain uses TRBV6-2 or TRBV6-3 with TRBJ2-1, with 7 bases matching TRBD2. Germline V gene lookup returns CDR1 MNHEY and CDR2 SVGEGT. Trimming cost V 0 bases and J 6 bases; bases outside gene matches: 11. The CDR3 is 17 residues long. The CDR3 DNA is TGTGCCAGCAGTTACTCAGGAAGGGCGGGAGCACGCAATGAGCAGTTCTTC. Its translation is CASSYSGRAGARNEQFF.

The chain recombines TRBV28 with TRBJ1-5; TRBD1 is a possible D gene (5 bases). Germline V gives CDR1 MDHEN, CDR2 SYDVKM. Trimming stripped 5 bases from V and 5 bases from J, with 10 bases between. This CDR3 region has 13 residues. As DNA, the CDR3 is TGTGCCAGCAGTGCCCAGGGTGATCAGCCCCAGCATTTT. It translates to CASSAQGDQPQHF.

The V gene is TRBV9, the J gene TRBJ1-1; D ambiguous. This CDR3 is built from 13 residues. V was trimmed by 0 bases and J by 3 bases, leaving 6 bases between them. Germline V lookup: CDR1 SGDLS, CDR2 YYNGEE. The CDR3 bases are TGTGCCAGCAGCGTAGCCCTAGACACTGAAGCTTTCTTT. Translating gives CASSVALDTEAFF.

V and J are TRBV5-1 and TRBJ2-7; 8 bases are a match to TRBD2. The CDR3 sequence is 16 residues long. Germline V gene lookup returns CDR1 SGHRS and CDR2 YFSETQ. V gave up 0 bases and J gave up 3 bases; unmatched junction bases: 8. The CDR3 DNA is TGCGCCAGCAGCTTGGTTACGGGGGGGCCTATCTACGAGCAGTACTTC. Its translation: CASSLVTGGPIYEQYF. Full variable domain (remainder filled in from reference TRBV5-1 and TRBJ2-7): KAGVTQTPRYLIKTRGQQVTLSCSPISGHRSVSWYQQTPGQGLQFLFEYFSETQRNKGNFPGRFSGRQFSNSRSEMNVSTLELGDSALYLCASSLVTGGPIYEQYFGPGTRLTVT.

The sample holds many counts of this clonotype. The chain is built from TRBV28 and TRBJ2-3; no definite D call. CDR1 is MDHEN, CDR2 SYDVKM, per germline. Trimming cost V 6 bases and J 0 bases, with 13 bases left between them. The CDR3 spans 15 residues. In DNA, the CDR3 is TGTGCCAGCAGCGGGCGCCCCTTAAGCACAGATACGCAGTATTTT. Amino acid sequence: CASSGRPLSTDTQYF.

This clonotype was counted only a few times. The J gene is TRBJ1-2, the V gene TRBV7-2; no clear D gene. The CDR3 consists of 14 residues. Germline V gene sequence: CDR1 SGHTA, CDR2 FQGNSA. The V and J ends lost 4 bases and 3 bases respectively, with 12 bases between them. DNA of the CDR3: TGTGCCAGCAGCTACTTGGCCAGTGACTATGGCTACACCTTC. As protein: CASSYLASDYGYTF.